This TCR beta chain was sequenced during a study of shared clonotypes between healthy human individuals. Original data processing: Sequence data from immunoSEQ were junction-only and lacked quality scores; consequently, filtering differed. The data were produced by immunoSEQ multiplex PCR, yet TCRdb's version contains in-frame clones alone and is incomplete. Clone size and V and J calls were adopted from that table, with D and trimming inferred from the DNA. The table has 400,000 to 500,000 clones, around three quarters seen once. CDR1 and CDR2 from the germline V gene are SGHTA and FQGNSA. Trimming shortened V by 6 bases and J by 4 bases, and 15 bases separated the two germline ends. This CDR3 spans 14 amino acids.

The J gene is TRBJ2-5, the V gene TRBV7-2, with D uncertain. Sequenced: PBMCs. The receptor was isolated from a woman aged 40 to 49 in good health. Some clones in this sample may be carry-over from other donors' samples. CDR3 nucleotides: TGTGCCAGCAGGCCCGGACCTGACCCAGAGACCCAGTACTTC. Amino acids: CASRPGPDPETQYF.